The 5 T cell receptor beta chains listed next were all sequenced from one sample in a study of regulatory T cells in long-lasting Graves disease (TCRdb year 2021). What the time point label conveys for this sample: persistent/refractory GD, antithyroid drugs over 5 years with positive TRAb. For both TCR sequencing and RNA sequencing, RNA was extracted from PBMCs in TRIzol. The protocol used for the library was multiplex PCR. Instrument on record: Illumina HiSeq 4000. CDR3 regions were amplified by Arm-PCR with iRepertoire HTBI primers to construct TCR beta libraries. TCRdb itself trimmed the public reads at Q25 with fastp, ran MiXCR and retained productive beta chains. Under each unique CDR3 protein, matching rows form one entry showing the most common genes and DNA. In this sample the table shows about 460,000 distinct CDR3 sequences, 20% to 25% of which occur a single time. The ten largest clones add up to roughly 13% of the sample.

Here the sequenced sample was peripheral blood mononuclear cells (PBMCs), taken when the disease was refractory, from a patient treated with antithyroid drugs. These receptors were taken from a female donor with Graves disease.

This clonotype appeared a few times. The genes are TRBV27 and TRBJ2-7; D uncertain. Trimming left V 5 bases short and J 2 bases short, with 10 bases between. The germline CDR1 and CDR2 sequences are MNHEY and SMNVEV (reference sequence). The CDR3 is 13 amino acids. CDR3 in amino acids: CASSPSATYEQYF. The CDR3 DNA sequence: TGTGCCAGCAGTCCGTCGGCTACCTACGAGCAGTACTTC.

There are many counts of this clonotype. V gene TRBV12-3 or TRBV12-4 combines with J gene TRBJ1-5, with D tentatively TRBD1 (6 bases). This CDR3 region has 15 residues. Trimming stripped 1 base from V and 4 bases from J, with 11 bases between. In DNA form, the CDR3 reads TGTGCCAGCAGTTTAGGCAGGGGCCTAAATCAGCCCCAGCATTTT. Its protein is CASSLGRGLNQPQHF.

The sample holds many counts of this clonotype. The chain employs TRBV12-3 or TRBV12-4 and TRBJ1-6; D unresolved. The CDR3 length is 16 residues. Deletions cut 3 bases from V and 6 bases from J, with 15 bases between. DNA for the CDR3: TGTGCCAGCAGTTTCACCTTGCGGGATACTAATTCACCCCTCCACTTT. Translated: CASSFTLRDTNSPLHF.

The sample holds a few counts of this clonotype. J is TRBJ2-5 and V is TRBV7-9, with 11 bases lining up with TRBD2. Germline V gene sequence: CDR1 SEHNR, CDR2 FQNEAQ (reference sequence). The CDR3 contains 15 residues. Trimming at V came to 5 bases and at J to 5 bases, leaving 7 bases not matched to a gene. In DNA form, the CDR3 reads TGTGCCAGCAGCCCCCTAGCGGGAGGAGGGGAGACCCAGTACTTC. Its translation: CASSPLAGGGETQYF.

Worth noting for this clonotype: Only one base separates this from a far larger clonotype, so it likely reflects a read error. The gene calls are TRBV3-1 and TRBJ1-5; D gene unclear. The CDR3 runs to 13 residues. Germline assignment: CDR1 LGHDT and CDR2 YNNKEL (reference sequence). CDR3 protein: CVSSQDRDQPQHF. The CDR3 DNA reads TGTGTCAGCAGCCAAGATAGGGATCAGCCCCAGCATTTT.